The clone carrying this T cell receptor beta chain was picked up many times. Its cognate antigen is unknown. This sample is part of a study of CD8 T cells in ankylosing spondylitis. One entry per CDR3 protein results from TCRdb running MiXCR on the 5' RACE reads. The sample lists tens of thousands of distinct CDR3 sequences, around 8.5% occurring once. Study results and caveats: Those disease-linked clones were CD8+; they were also relatively rare in peripheral blood. Roughly eight highly homologous variants formed a TCR beta motif that appeared characteristic of ankylosing spondylitis blood.

In germline, CDR1 is SQVTM, CDR2 ANQGSEA. This CDR3 comprises 17 residues. V lost 4 bases, J lost 5 bases, and 24 bases lay in between. This chain connects TRBV29-1 to TRBJ2-1; D might be TRBD1 (5 bases). The specimen was blood, either unsorted or a sorted T cell fraction (not recorded which). The origin of this receptor is a male donor with ankylosing spondylitis. The CDR3 nucleotides read TGCAGCGTTGTTGGGGCCCTGGGGCAGGGTATCCACAATGAGCAGTTCTTC. Translation gives CSVVGALGQGIHNEQFF.